Presented here are 17 T cell receptor beta chains from one specimen sequenced in a study of T cell repertoires in cytomegalovirus infection. TCRdb fed the reads into MiXCR, producing one record per CDR3 protein. The sample lists about 770,000 distinct CDR3 sequences, roughly 28% occurring once. These receptors have no identified antigens. The sample in question was cultured CD8+ T cells from PBMCs, obtained from culture after CMV antigen stimulation. The receptors derive from a human donor in good health (CMV status not recorded). Some clones in this sample may be carry-over from other donors' samples.

On this clonotype itself: Possible read error: a much larger clone is one base away. V gene TRBV28 combines with J gene TRBJ1-4; the match to TRBD1 covers 7 bases. The CDR3 contains 17 residues. The germline CDR1 and CDR2 sequences are MDHEN and SYDVKM. The CDR3 loop is CASSFVRMTGRGEKLLF. For the CDR3, the DNA is TGTGCCAGCAGTTTCGTTCGTATGACAGGGAGAGGAGAAAAACTGCTTTTT.

This rearrangement joins TRBV7-8 to TRBJ1-2; tentatively, D is TRBD1 (6 bases). CDR1 is SGHVS and CDR2 is FQNEAQ in the germline V gene. V gave up 3 bases and J gave up 6 bases, with 14 bases separating them. The CDR3 runs to 14 residues. CDR3 sequence reads: CASSFTGPGDGYTF. Written as DNA, the CDR3 is TGTGCCAGCAGCTTCACAGGGCCAGGGGATGGCTACACCTTC.

In this sample, this clonotype turned up once. The gene calls are TRBV11-2 and TRBJ1-2; no reliable D call. The CDR3 is made up of 13 amino acids. CDR1 and CDR2 (germline): SGHAT, FQNNGV. V was shortened by 5 bases and J by 3 bases, with 10 bases between the two germline ends. The CDR3 DNA sequence: TGTGCCAGCAGCAAGCAGGCTGACTATGGCTACACCTTC. Amino acids: CASSKQADYGYTF.

This clonotype showed up just a few times. This rearrangement joins TRBV7-6 to TRBJ2-2, with 14 bases matching TRBD2. CDR3 length: 18 amino acids. Trimming took 1 base from V and 6 from J; bases not matched to a gene: 7. Germline lookup yields CDR1 SGHVS and CDR2 FNYEAQ. The CDR3 region has the DNA TGTGCCAGCAGCTTAGTGACTAGCGGGGGGGCGAGGCCCGGGGAGCTGTTTTTT. This gives the protein CASSLVTSGGARPGELFF. Full variable domain (outside the CDR3, taken from reference TRBV7-6 and TRBJ2-2): GAGVSQSPRYKVTKRGQDVALRCDPISGHVSLYWYRQALGQGPEFLTYFNYEAQQDKSGLPNDRFSAERPEGSISTLTIQRTEQRDSAMYRCASSLVTSGGARPGELFFGEGSRLTVL.

This clonotype has a count of ten or more. The chain links TRBV6-5 to TRBJ2-3; no clear D gene. Looked up from germline, CDR1 is MNHEY and CDR2 is SVGAGI. The CDR3 is made up of 15 amino acids. V was trimmed by 1 base and J by 6 bases, leaving 14 bases between them. CDR3 in DNA: TGTGCCAGCAGTTACTTTCCCCCTCCGAAGGATACGCAGTATTTT. Translating it yields CASSYFPPPKDTQYF.

This chain links TRBV12-3 or TRBV12-4 with TRBJ1-4, with D maybe TRBD1 (5 bases). This CDR3 is 15 amino acids long. V dropped 6 bases and J dropped 5 bases, with 16 bases sitting between them. The chain's CDR3 is CASSPPGVGNEKLFF. CDR3 DNA sequence: TGTGCCAGCAGCCCCCCGGGGGTAGGGAATGAAAAACTGTTTTTT.

This clonotype came up a few times. The V call is TRBV7-6, the J call TRBJ1-1, with 9 positions matching TRBD1. This CDR3 comprises 15 residues. Trimming cost V 3 bases and J 4 bases; bases outside gene matches: 6. Germline values: CDR1 SGHVS, CDR2 FNYEAQ. CDR3 coding DNA: TGTGCCAGCAGCTTCGGGACAGGGCTGGGCACTGAAGCTTTCTTT. Its protein is CASSFGTGLGTEAFF. The full variable domain, rest sourced from reference TRBV7-6 and TRBJ1-1, is GAGVSQSPRYKVTKRGQDVALRCDPISGHVSLYWYRQALGQGPEFLTYFNYEAQQDKSGLPNDRFSAERPEGSISTLTIQRTEQRDSAMYRCASSFGTGLGTEAFFGQGTRLTVV.

This clonotype showed up just a few times. The CDR3 region has the DNA TGTGCCAGCAGCCCCCGGACAGGGGGGTTGAATTCACCCCTCCACTTT. Translation: CASSPRTGGLNSPLHF. V and J are TRBV7-9 and TRBJ1-6, with 10 bases aligning to TRBD1. CDR1 SEHNR and CDR2 FQNEAQ come from the germline V gene (reference sequence). Losses at the gene ends were 5 bases for V and 7 bases for J; bases not matched to a gene: 8. The CDR3 length is 16 residues.

This clonotype came up a few times. V is TRBV4-1 and J is TRBJ1-1; 9 positions agree with TRBD1. Trimming took 6 bases from V and 5 from J; bases not matched to a gene: 10. The CDR3 is made up of 15 amino acids. The V gene's germline CDR1 is MGHRA and CDR2 YSYEKL. Here the CDR3 reads CASSPRTGEETEAFF. For the CDR3, the DNA is TGCGCCAGCAGTCCAAGGACAGGGGAAGAGACTGAAGCTTTCTTT.

The sample holds a few counts of this clonotype. The chain combines TRBV7-7 with TRBJ1-1; 7 nucleotides match TRBD1. This CDR3 is 14 amino acids long. Germline values: CDR1 SSHAT, CDR2 FNYEAQ (reference sequence). The DNA of the CDR3 is TGTGCTCTAGGGGGCTATAGGATGAGCACTGAAGCTTTCTTT. This gives the protein CALGGYRMSTEAFF.

This chain joins TRBV9 and TRBJ2-3, with 7 bases lining up with TRBD2. V shed 0 bases and J 0 bases; nucleotides not matched to a gene: 7. The germline CDR1 and CDR2 sequences are SGDLS and YYNGEE. This CDR3 has 17 amino acids. CDR3 bases: TGTGCCAGCAGCGTAGAAGGGAGGGCGTCTAGCACAGATACGCAGTATTTT. Translated: CASSVEGRASSTDTQYF.

This clonotype has a handful of counts. This chain uses TRBV15 with TRBJ1-5; D remains unclear. V was clipped by 1 base and J by 4 bases, with 11 bases between them. Germline assignment: CDR1 LNHNV and CDR2 YYDKDF (reference sequence). The length of the CDR3 is 15 residues. The CDR3 bases are TGTGCCACCAGCAGAGCGGAGTTAGTAAATCAGCCCCAGCATTTT. It encodes CATSRAELVNQPQHF.

The chain is built from TRBV7-6 and TRBJ1-2; the D is unclear. V gave up 5 bases and J gave up 7 bases, with 20 bases separating them. The CDR3 totals 15 residues. Germline values: CDR1 SGHVS, CDR2 FNYEAQ. CDR3 DNA: TGTGCCAGCAGCCCCTATAGTTACGGGTCCATTGGCTACACCTTC. This encodes CASSPYSYGSIGYTF.

V and J are TRBV11-2 and TRBJ2-7; D is unclear. V was trimmed by 5 bases and J by 4 bases, leaving 9 bases between them. The CDR3 contains 12 residues. The germline V gene has CDR1 SGHAT and CDR2 FQNNGV. The CDR3 protein is CASSPNGYEQYV. CDR3 nucleotides: TGTGCCAGCAGCCCCAACGGTTACGAGCAGTACGTC.

This clonotype was detected only a few times. This chain connects TRBV12-3 or TRBV12-4 to TRBJ2-5; 12 positions match TRBD2. J gave up 2 bases and V 2 bases, and 6 bases lay outside the gene matches. This CDR3 comprises 17 residues. The CDR3 DNA is TGTGCCAGCAGTTTAATACTAGCGGGGGGCGAACAAGAGACCCAGTACTTC. Protein: CASSLILAGGEQETQYF.

This clonotype was seen more than once but under ten times. The chain links TRBV14 to TRBJ1-1; no clear D. Trimming removed 0 bases from V and 6 bases from J, with 17 bases in between. Per the germline V gene, CDR1 is SGHDN and CDR2 is FVKESK. This CDR3 region has 16 residues. CDR3 loop: CASSQDPRTGFPEAFF. As DNA, the CDR3 is TGTGCCAGCAGCCAAGATCCCAGGACCGGGTTCCCTGAAGCTTTCTTT.

The rearrangement links TRBV6-5 to TRBJ1-2; possibly TRBD1 for D (5 bases). V was pared by 6 bases and J by 1 base, with 15 bases between. The CDR3 spans 15 residues. Germline V gives CDR1 MNHEY, CDR2 SVGAGI. The CDR3 reads CASSLLGDLNYGYTF. Written as DNA, the CDR3 is TGTGCCAGCAGCCTCCTCGGGGACCTTAACTATGGCTACACCTTC.